Following are 21 T cell receptor beta chains from one sample sequenced in a study of blood T cell repertoires in COVID-19. TCRdb keeps only in-frame clones here, not all; method: immunoSEQ multiplex PCR. Seen here are 350,000 or so clones, just over 85% observed once, and the top ten hold about 4.2%. Source material: PBMCs or T cells enriched from blood (not recorded which). Receptors originate from a woman aged 40-49 years with acute COVID-19.

The chain carries TRBV7-9 and TRBJ1-6; 7 bases align to TRBD1. The length of the CDR3 is 15 residues. CDR1 and CDR2 from the germline V gene are SEHNR and FQNEAQ (reference sequence). The V and J ends lost 5 bases and 7 bases, in that order; junction bases with no gene match: 8. CDR3 DNA: TGTGCCAGCAGCCCTACGGGACAGAGAAATTCACCCCTCCACTTT. Its protein product is CASSPTGQRNSPLHF. The full variable domain, its missing parts supplied by reference TRBV7-9 and TRBJ1-6, is DTGVSQNPRHKITKRGQNVTFRCDPISEHNRLYWYRQTLGQGPEFLTYFQNEAQLEKSRLLSDRFSAERPKGSFSTLEIQRTEQGDSAMYLCASSPTGQRNSPLHFGNGTRLTVT.

On this clone itself: A junction end diverges from the germline sequence, so it may reflect a read error. The J gene is TRBJ2-5, the V gene TRBV7-3; 12 bases fit TRBD2. Germline V gene lookup returns CDR1 SGHTA and CDR2 FQGTGA. This CDR3 comprises 14 residues. CDR3 sequence reads: CASSVTSGGETQYF. The CDR3 DNA reads TGTGCCAGCAGCGTAACTAGCGGGGGGGAGACCCAGTACTTC.

The V gene is TRBV10-3, the J gene TRBJ2-3; D gene ambiguous. V shed 2 bases and J shed 7 bases, with 13 bases lying between them. Per germline, CDR1 ENHRY and CDR2 SYGVKD. This CDR3 spans 14 amino acids. Here the CDR3 reads CAISEGPQFNTQYF. In DNA form, the CDR3 reads TGTGCCATCAGTGAGGGGCCCCAATTTAATACGCAGTATTTT.

This chain links TRBV11-2 with TRBJ1-1; TRBD1 matches 7 bases. The V segment lost 3 bases and the J segment 5 bases; nucleotides outside the gene matches: 6. Germline CDR1 SGHAT, CDR2 FQNNGV. The CDR3 spans 14 residues. Written as DNA, the CDR3 is TGTGCCAGCAGCTTCACGGACAGGCGAACTGAAGCTTTCTTT. Its protein is CASSFTDRRTEAFF. The full variable domain, rest sourced from reference TRBV11-2 and TRBJ1-1, is EAGVAQSPRYKIIEKRQSVAFWCNPISGHATLYWYQQILGQGPKLLIQFQNNGVVDDSQLPKDRFSAERLKGVDSTLKIQPAKLEDSAVYLCASSFTDRRTEAFFGQGTRLTVV.

The genes are TRBV6-5 and TRBJ2-7; weak D call: TRBD2 (5 bases). Germline-derived CDR1 and CDR2 are MNHEY and SVGAGI. V was shortened by 0 bases and J by 5 bases, with 11 bases between the two germline ends. The CDR3 sequence is 14 residues long. The CDR3 here is CASSYSGGSNEQYF. The CDR3 DNA reads TGTGCCAGCAGTTACTCCGGCGGGTCAAACGAGCAGTACTTC.

The V and J genes are TRBV9 and TRBJ2-1; 9 bases align to TRBD2. Trimming cost V 4 bases and J 4 bases; bases outside gene matches: 6. The CDR3 runs to 15 residues. From germline, CDR1 is SGDLS and CDR2 YYNGEE. CDR3 sequence: CASSLTSGFYNEQFF. In nucleotides, the CDR3 is TGTGCCAGCAGCTTGACTAGCGGTTTTTACAATGAGCAGTTCTTC.

This clone showed up just a few times. The chain couples TRBV7-8 to TRBJ1-5, with TRBD1 matching over 11 bases. The CDR3 totals 15 residues. The V gene's germline CDR1 is SGHVS and CDR2 FQNEAQ. V lost 4 bases and J lost 6; bases outside the gene matches: 5. The CDR3 DNA follows: TGTGCCAGCAGCTCGGACAGGGGGCATGGTCAGCCCCAGCATTTT. It yields the protein CASSSDRGHGQPQHF.

The V and J genes are TRBV6-5 and TRBJ2-7, with 11 positions matching TRBD2. With V trimmed by 6 bases and J by 6 bases, 7 bases remained unmatched. Germline CDR1 and CDR2: MNHEY and SVGAGI. The length of the CDR3 is 14 residues. DNA for the CDR3: TGTGCCAGCAGAGCTAGCGGGGGGCAGTCCGAGCAGTACTTC. Translation gives CASRASGGQSEQYF.

V usage is TRBV7-9 and J usage is TRBJ2-3; 9 bases fit TRBD2. The CDR3 contains 15 residues. CDR1 and CDR2 (germline): SEHNR, FQNEAQ (reference sequence). V shed 5 bases, J shed 6 bases, and the junction held 9 bases outside the gene matches. The CDR3 sequence is CASSRLADDGDTQYF. The DNA of the CDR3 is TGTGCCAGCAGCCGACTAGCGGACGACGGGGATACGCAGTATTTT.

The CDR3 DNA follows: TGTGCCATCAGTGAGCTTCTAACCTACGAGCAGTACTTC. Amino acids: CAISELLTYEQYF. The gene calls are TRBV10-3 and TRBJ2-7; D is unclear. In germline, CDR1 is ENHRY, CDR2 SYGVKD. The CDR3 runs to 13 residues. The V and J ends lost 2 bases and 2 bases respectively, with 7 bases between them.

The chain links TRBV6-5 to TRBJ1-4; TRBD1 matches at 7 bases. The trim removed 4 bases at V and 8 bases at J, leaving 7 bases unmatched. The CDR3 runs 14 residues. Germline V gene lookup returns CDR1 MNHEY and CDR2 SVGAGI. CDR3 DNA sequence: TGTGCCAGCAGTTCCGACAGGGTATACGAAAAACTGTTTTTT. It yields the protein CASSSDRVYEKLFF.

This chain joins TRBV7-3 and TRBJ2-3, with 11 bases aligning to TRBD2. Germline V gene sequence: CDR1 SGHTA, CDR2 FQGTGA. This CDR3 spans 15 amino acids. V lost 5 bases to trimming and J lost 3 bases; unmatched junction nucleotides: 4. DNA for the CDR3: TGTGCCAGCAGCACTAGCGGGAGAGTGACAGATACGCAGTATTTT. It encodes CASSTSGRVTDTQYF.

This clone was seen more than once but under ten times. The chain joins TRBV19 to TRBJ1-2; tentatively, D is TRBD1 (5 bases). The V and J ends lost 6 bases and 0 bases respectively, with 17 bases between them. CDR1 LNHDA and CDR2 SQIVND come from the germline V gene (reference sequence). CDR3 size: 16 residues. The CDR3 loop is CASSPGGTPANYGYTF. The CDR3 DNA reads as TGTGCCAGTAGCCCGGGCGGGACCCCAGCTAACTATGGCTACACCTTC.

The chain couples TRBV21-1 to TRBJ1-1. TRBV21-1 is a listed pseudogene. The CDR3 runs to 14 residues. The CDR3 sequence is CASSKDRLNTEAFF. The CDR3 DNA reads TGTGCCAGCAGCAAAGACCGACTAAACACTGAAGCTTTCTTT.

The V gene is TRBV10-1, the J gene TRBJ1-5; D is perhaps TRBD1 (6 bases). Trimming left V 7 bases short and J 5 bases short, with 9 bases between. CDR3 length: 12 amino acids. Germline V CDR1 and CDR2: WNHNN, SYGVQD (reference sequence). DNA of the CDR3: TGCGCCAGCAAGACAGGCGATCAGCCCCAGCATTTT. Translating gives CASKTGDQPQHF.

This clone was recorded only once. The chain is built from TRBV7-8 and TRBJ1-1, with a tentative D call TRBD1 (5 bases). Germline V gene lookup returns CDR1 SGHVS and CDR2 FQNEAQ. This CDR3 comprises 17 residues. V gave up 2 bases and J gave up 3 bases, with 19 bases separating them. CDR3 DNA sequence: TGTGCCAGCAGCTTATTGGGTCGTGCTGGAGGGGACACTGAAGCTTTCTTT. This sequence encodes CASSLLGRAGGDTEAFF.

The V gene is TRBV10-1, the J gene TRBJ2-7, with TRBD1 as a possible D gene (6 bases). V dropped 6 bases and J dropped 2 bases, with 17 bases sitting between them. In germline, CDR1 is WNHNN, CDR2 SYGVQD (reference sequence). The CDR3 totals 15 residues. As DNA, the CDR3 is TGCGCCAGCAGGGGACACATCAAGGGCACCTACGAGCAGTACTTC. Protein sequence: CASRGHIKGTYEQYF.

The genes are TRBV10-3 and TRBJ2-1; a possible D gene is TRBD1 (6 bases). The ends were cut back, 10 bases at V and 3 bases at J, with 19 bases in the middle. CDR1 and CDR2 from the germline V gene are ENHRY and SYGVKD. The CDR3 spans 15 residues. The CDR3 DNA reads as TGTGCCAGCCGCCCCCACGGGACAAACTACAATGAGCAGTTCTTC. This sequence encodes CASRPHGTNYNEQFF.

The chain carries TRBV3-1 (or the pseudogene TRBV3-2) and TRBJ1-1, with TRBD1 matching 8 bases. The germline V gene encodes CDR1 LGHDT and CDR2 YNNKEL (reference sequence). This CDR3 region has 14 residues. The V segment lost 2 bases and the J segment 5 bases; nucleotides outside the gene matches: 4. CDR3 sequence: CASSQPYRGTEAFF. The CDR3 nucleotides read TGTGCCAGCAGCCAACCATACAGGGGGACTGAAGCTTTCTTT.

This chain links TRBV12-5 with TRBJ1-3; 8 bases agree with TRBD1. CDR1 is LGHNT and CDR2 is FRNRAP in the germline V gene. The CDR3 loop spans 14 amino acids. The V gene end was trimmed by 5 bases and the J gene end by 6 bases; junction bases not matched to a gene: 6. The CDR3 DNA is TGTGCTAGTGGTCCCGGACAGGGTGCAAACACCATATATTTT. Translated: CASGPGQGANTIYF.

The chain joins TRBV7-2 to TRBJ1-4; D gene unclear. Germline V gene sequence: CDR1 SGHTA, CDR2 FQGNSA. CDR3 length: 13 amino acids. Trimming removed 5 bases from V and 7 bases from J, with 11 bases in between. CDR3 loop: CASSPQAGEKLFF. The CDR3 nucleotides read TGTGCCAGCAGCCCTCAGGCAGGTGAAAAACTGTTTTTT.